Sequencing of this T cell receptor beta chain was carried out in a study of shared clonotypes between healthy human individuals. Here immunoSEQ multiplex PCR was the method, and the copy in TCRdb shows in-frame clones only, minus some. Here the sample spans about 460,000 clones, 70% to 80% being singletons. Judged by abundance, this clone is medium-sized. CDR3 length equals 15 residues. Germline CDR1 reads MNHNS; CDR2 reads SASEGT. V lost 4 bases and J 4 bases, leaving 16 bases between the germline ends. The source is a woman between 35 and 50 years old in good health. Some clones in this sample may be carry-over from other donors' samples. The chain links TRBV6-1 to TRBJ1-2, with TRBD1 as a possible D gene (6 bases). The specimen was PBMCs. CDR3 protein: CASSGGGQSFYGYTF. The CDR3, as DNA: TGTGCCAGCAGTGGAGGAGGACAGTCTTTCTATGGCTACACCTTC.